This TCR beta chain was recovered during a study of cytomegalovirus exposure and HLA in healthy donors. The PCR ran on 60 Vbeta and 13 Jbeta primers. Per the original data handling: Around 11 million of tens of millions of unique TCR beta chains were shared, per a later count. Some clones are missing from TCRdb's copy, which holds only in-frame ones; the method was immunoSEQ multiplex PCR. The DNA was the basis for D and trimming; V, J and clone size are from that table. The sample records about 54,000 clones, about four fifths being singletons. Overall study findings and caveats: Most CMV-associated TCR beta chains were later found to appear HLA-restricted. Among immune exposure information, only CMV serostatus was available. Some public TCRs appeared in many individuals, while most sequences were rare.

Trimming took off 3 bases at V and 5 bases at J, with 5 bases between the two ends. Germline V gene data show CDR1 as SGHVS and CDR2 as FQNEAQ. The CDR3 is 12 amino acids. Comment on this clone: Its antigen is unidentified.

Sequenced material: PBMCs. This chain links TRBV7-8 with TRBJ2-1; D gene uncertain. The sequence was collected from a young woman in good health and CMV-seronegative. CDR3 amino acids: CASSFYNNEQFF. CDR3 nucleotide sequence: TGTGCCAGCAGCTTTTACAACAATGAGCAGTTCTTC.